The T cell receptor (beta chain) described here comes from a study of blood T cell repertoires in COVID-19. The CDR3 consists of 15 residues. Germline V gene sequence: CDR1 MNHEY, CDR2 SVGAGI. V shed 0 bases and J shed 7 bases, with 13 bases lying between them. Participants were aged about 18 to 90 years, lived in about 26 US areas, and enrolled virtually. Cohort 3 recovered donors had two negative PCRs, clearance, or symptom resolution. Authors' methods: Estimation of nucleated cell counts was performed using reference gene primer amplification. TCRdb's copy holds only in-frame clones and misses some; the assay was immunoSEQ multiplex PCR. That table is the source of V, J and clone size, and D and trimming were worked out from the DNA. This table holds 330,000 or so clones, 92% found once.

This sequence joins TRBV6-5 and TRBJ2-1; D uncertain. This TCR was sampled from a woman aged 25 to 39 who had recovered from COVID-19. Source material: PBMCs or T cells enriched from blood (not recorded which). CDR3 in amino acids: CASSYSGILLNEQFF. The CDR3 bases are TGTGCCAGCAGTTACTCGGGCATTCTACTGAATGAGCAGTTCTTC.